At least ten counts were recorded for the clone carrying this T cell receptor (beta chain). The target antigen is unknown. This entry is derived from a study of CD8 T cells in ankylosing spondylitis. MiXCR, applied by TCRdb to the 5' RACE reads, yields one record per CDR3 protein. Among about 510,000 distinct CDR3 sequences listed, approximately 5% were seen once. Study-wide points: The disease-linked clones had a CD8+ phenotype and low blood frequencies. In ankylosing spondylitis blood, a motif of roughly eight highly homologous TCR beta variants appeared characteristic. It was reported that disease-linked clones were significantly enriched in matched ankylosing spondylitis synovial fluid.

The receptor was isolated from a male donor with ankylosing spondylitis. The specimen sequenced was blood, either unsorted or a sorted T cell fraction (not recorded which).

The CDR3 DNA follows: TGCAGTGCTAGTACCGGGACAGCCTCTAGCACAGATACGCAGTATTTT. It translates to CSASTGTASSTDTQYF. The gene calls are TRBV20-1 and TRBJ2-3, with TRBD1 matching 7 bases. The ends lost 3 bases at V and 0 bases at J; junction bases unmatched: 9. This CDR3 has 16 residues. The germline V gene encodes CDR1 DFQATT and CDR2 SNEGSKA (reference sequence).